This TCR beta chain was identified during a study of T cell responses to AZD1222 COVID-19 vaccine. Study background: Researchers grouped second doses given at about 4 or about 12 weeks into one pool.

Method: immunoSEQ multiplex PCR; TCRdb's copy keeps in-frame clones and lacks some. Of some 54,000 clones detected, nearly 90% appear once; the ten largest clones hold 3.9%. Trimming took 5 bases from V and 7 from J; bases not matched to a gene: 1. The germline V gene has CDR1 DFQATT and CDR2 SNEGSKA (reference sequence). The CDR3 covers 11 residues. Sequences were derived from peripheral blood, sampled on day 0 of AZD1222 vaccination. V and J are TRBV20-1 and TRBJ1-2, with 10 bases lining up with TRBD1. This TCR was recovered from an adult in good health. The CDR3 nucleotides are TGCAGTGCTCGGACAGGGGGTGGCTACACCTTC. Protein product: CSARTGGGYTF.